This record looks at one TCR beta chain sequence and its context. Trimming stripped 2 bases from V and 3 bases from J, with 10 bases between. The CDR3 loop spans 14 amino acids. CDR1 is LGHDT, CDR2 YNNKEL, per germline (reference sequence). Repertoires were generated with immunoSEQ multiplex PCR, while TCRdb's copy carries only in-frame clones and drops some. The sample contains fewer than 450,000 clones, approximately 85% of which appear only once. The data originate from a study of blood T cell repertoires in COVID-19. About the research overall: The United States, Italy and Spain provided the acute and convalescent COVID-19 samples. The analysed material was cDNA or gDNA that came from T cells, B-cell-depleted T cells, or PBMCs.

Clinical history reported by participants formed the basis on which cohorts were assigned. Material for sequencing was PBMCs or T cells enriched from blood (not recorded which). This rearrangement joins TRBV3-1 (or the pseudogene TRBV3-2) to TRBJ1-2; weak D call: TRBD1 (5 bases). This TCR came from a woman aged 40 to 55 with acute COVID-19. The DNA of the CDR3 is TGTGCCAGCAGCCAACAGGGTTTGCACTATGGCTACACCTTC. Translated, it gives CASSQQGLHYGYTF.